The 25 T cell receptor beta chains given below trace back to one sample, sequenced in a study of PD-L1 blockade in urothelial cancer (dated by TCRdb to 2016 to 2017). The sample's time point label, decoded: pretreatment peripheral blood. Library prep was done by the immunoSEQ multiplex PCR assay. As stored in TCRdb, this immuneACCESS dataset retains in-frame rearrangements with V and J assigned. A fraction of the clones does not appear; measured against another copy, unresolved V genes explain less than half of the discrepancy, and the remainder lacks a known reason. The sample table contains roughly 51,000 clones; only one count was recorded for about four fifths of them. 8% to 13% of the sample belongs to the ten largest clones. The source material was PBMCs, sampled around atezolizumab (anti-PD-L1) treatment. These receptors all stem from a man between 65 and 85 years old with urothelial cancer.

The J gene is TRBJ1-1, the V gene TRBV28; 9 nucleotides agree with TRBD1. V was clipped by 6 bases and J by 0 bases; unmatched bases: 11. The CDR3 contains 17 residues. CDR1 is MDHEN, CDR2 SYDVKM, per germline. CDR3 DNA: TGTGCCAGCAGCACCGCGAGGGGGACAGGGCTGAACACTGAAGCTTTCTTT. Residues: CASSTARGTGLNTEAFF.

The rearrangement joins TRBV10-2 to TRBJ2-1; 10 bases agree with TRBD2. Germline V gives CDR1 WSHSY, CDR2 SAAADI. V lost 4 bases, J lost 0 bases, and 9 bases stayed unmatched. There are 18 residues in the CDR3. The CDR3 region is CASSVQLAGTTSYNEQFF. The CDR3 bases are TGCGCCAGCAGTGTTCAACTAGCGGGAACTACCTCCTACAATGAGCAGTTCTTC.

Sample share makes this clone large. For the CDR3, the DNA is TGCGCCAGCAGCGACGGGACAGGGAGGGCGGAGACCCAGTACTTC. Translated: CASSDGTGRAETQYF. The chain recombines TRBV5-1 with TRBJ2-5, with 9 bases that match TRBD1. The CDR3 covers 15 residues. In germline, CDR1 is SGHRS, CDR2 YFSETQ. After removal of 4 bases from V and 5 bases from J, the junction contained 9 bases not matched to a gene.

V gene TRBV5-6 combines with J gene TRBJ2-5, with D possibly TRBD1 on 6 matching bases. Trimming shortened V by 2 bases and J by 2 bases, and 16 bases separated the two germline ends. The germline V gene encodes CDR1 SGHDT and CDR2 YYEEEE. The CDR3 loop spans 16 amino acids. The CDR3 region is CASSLAHRVQQETQYF. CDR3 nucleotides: TGTGCCAGCAGCTTAGCACACAGGGTACAGCAAGAGACCCAGTACTTC.

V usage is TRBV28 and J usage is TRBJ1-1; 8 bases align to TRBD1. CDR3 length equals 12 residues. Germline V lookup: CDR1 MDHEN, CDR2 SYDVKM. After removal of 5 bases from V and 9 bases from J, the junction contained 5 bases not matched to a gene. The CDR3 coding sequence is TGTGCCAGCAGTCTGCGGACAGGGAAAGCTTTCTTT. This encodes CASSLRTGKAFF.

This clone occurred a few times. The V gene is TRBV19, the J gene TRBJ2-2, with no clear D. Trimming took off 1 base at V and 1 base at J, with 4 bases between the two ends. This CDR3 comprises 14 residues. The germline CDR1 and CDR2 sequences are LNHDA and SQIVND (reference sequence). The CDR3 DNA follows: TGTGCCAGTAGTATAGCACAGAACACCGGGGAGCTGTTTTTT. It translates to CASSIAQNTGELFF.

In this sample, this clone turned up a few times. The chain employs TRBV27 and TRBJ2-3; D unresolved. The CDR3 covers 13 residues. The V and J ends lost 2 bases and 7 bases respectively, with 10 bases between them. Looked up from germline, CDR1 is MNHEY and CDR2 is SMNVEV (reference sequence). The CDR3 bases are TGTGCCAGCAGTTTAACGCAGCGTTATACGCAGTATTTT. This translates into CASSLTQRYTQYF.

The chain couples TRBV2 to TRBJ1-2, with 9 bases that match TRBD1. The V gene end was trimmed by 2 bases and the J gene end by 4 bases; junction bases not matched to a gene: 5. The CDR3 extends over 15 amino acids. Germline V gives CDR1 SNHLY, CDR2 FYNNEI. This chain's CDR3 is CASSETGGDPYGYTF. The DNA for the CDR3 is TGTGCCAGCAGTGAAACAGGGGGCGACCCCTATGGCTACACCTTC.

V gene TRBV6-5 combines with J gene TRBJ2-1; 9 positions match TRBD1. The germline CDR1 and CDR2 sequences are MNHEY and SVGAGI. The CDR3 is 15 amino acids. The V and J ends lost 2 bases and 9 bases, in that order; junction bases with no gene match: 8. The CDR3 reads CASSYGGQGVGEQFF. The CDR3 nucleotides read TGTGCCAGCAGTTACGGGGGACAGGGAGTCGGTGAGCAGTTCTTC.

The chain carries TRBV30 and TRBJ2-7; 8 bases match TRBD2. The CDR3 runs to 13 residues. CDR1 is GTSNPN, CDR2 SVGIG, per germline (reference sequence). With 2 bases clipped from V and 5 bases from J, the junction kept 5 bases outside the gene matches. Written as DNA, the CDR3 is TGTGCCTGGAGTCGCACTAGCGGACACGAGCAGTACTTC. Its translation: CAWSRTSGHEQYF.

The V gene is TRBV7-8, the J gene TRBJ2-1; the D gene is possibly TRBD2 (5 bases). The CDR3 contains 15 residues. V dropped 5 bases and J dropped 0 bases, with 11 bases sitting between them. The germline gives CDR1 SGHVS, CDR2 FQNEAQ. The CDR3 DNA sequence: TGTGCCAGCAGCCCCCGCCTAGCCTCCTACAATGAGCAGTTCTTC. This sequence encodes CASSPRLASYNEQFF.

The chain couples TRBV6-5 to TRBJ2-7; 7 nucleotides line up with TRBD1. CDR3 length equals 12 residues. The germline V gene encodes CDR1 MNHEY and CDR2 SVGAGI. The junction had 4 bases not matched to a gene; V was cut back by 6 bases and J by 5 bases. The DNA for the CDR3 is TGTGCCAGCAGATTCGGACAGGACGAGCAGTACTTC. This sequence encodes CASRFGQDEQYF.

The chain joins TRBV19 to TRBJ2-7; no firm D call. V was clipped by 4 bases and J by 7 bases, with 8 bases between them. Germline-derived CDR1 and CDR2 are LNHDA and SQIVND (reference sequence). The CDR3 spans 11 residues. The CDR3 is CASSTPLEQYF. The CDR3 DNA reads TGTGCCAGTAGTACCCCTTTGGAGCAGTACTTC.

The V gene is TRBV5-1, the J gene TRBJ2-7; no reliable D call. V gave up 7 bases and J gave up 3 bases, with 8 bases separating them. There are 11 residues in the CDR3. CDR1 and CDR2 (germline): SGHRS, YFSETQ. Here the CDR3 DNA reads TGCGCCAGCGCGTTAGACTACGAGCAGTACTTC. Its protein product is CASALDYEQYF.

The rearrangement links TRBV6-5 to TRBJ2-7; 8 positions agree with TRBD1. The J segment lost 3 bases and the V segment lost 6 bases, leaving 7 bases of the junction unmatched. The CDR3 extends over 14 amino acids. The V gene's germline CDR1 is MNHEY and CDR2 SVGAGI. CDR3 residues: CASRSDRGRYEQYF. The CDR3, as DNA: TGTGCCAGCAGATCCGACAGGGGACGCTACGAGCAGTACTTC.

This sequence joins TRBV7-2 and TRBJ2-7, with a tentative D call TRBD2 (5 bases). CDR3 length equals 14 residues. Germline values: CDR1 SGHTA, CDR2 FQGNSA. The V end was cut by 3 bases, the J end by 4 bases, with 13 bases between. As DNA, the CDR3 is TGTGCCAGCAGCTTGGGCGGGCCCGGGTACGAGCAGTACTTC. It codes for CASSLGGPGYEQYF.

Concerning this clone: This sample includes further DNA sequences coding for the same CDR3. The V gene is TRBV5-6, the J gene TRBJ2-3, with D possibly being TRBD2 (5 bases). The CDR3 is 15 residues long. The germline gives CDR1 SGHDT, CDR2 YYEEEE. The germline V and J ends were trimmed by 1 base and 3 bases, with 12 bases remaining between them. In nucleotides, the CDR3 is TGTGCCAGCAGCTTGAGAGGGAGCCGGACAGATACGCAGTATTTT. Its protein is CASSLRGSRTDTQYF.

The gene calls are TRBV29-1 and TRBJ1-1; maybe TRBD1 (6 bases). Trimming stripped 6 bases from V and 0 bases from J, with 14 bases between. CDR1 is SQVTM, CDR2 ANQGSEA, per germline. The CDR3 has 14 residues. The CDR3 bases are TGCAGCGTCCTAGGACAGACCATGAACACTGAAGCTTTCTTT. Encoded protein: CSVLGQTMNTEAFF.

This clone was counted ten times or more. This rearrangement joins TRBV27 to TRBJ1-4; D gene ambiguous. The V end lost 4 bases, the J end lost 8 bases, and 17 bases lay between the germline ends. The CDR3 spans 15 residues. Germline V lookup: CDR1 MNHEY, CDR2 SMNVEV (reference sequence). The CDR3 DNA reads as TGTGCCAGCAGTTCCTTACAGTCACCCGAGGAAAAACTGTTTTTT. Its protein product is CASSSLQSPEEKLFF.

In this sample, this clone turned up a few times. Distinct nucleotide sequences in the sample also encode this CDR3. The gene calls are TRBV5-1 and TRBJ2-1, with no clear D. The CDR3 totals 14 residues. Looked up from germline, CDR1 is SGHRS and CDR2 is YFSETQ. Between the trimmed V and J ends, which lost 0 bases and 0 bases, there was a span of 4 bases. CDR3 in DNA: TGCGCCAGCAGCTTGGGGAGCTCCTACAATGAGCAGTTCTTC. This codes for CASSLGSSYNEQFF.

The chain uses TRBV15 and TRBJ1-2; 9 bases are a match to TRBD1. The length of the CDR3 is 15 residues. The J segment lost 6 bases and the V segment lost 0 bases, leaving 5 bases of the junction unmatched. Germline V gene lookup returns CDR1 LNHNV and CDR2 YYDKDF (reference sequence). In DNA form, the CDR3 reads TGTGCCACCAGCAGAGATAGGACAGGGGTAAATGGCTACACCTTC. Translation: CATSRDRTGVNGYTF.

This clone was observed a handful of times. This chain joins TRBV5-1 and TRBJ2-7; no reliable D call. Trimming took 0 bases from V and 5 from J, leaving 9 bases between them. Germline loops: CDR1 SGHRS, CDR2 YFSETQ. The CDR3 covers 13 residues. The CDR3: CASSLGSRNEQYF. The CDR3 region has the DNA TGCGCCAGCAGCTTGGGTAGCCGTAACGAGCAGTACTTC.

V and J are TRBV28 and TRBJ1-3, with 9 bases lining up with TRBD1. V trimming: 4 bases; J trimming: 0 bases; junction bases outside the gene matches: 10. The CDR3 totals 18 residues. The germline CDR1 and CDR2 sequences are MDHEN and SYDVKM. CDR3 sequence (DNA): TGTGCCAGCAGTTCGGCCGGGACAGGGATAGTCTCTGGAAACACCATATATTTT. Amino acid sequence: CASSSAGTGIVSGNTIYF. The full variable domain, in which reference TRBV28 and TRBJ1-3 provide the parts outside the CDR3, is DVKVTQSSRYLVKRTGEKVFLECVQDMDHENMFWYRQDPGLGLRLIYFSYDVKMKEKGDIPEGYSVSREKKERFSLILESASTNQTSMYLCASSSAGTGIVSGNTIYFGEGSWLTVV.

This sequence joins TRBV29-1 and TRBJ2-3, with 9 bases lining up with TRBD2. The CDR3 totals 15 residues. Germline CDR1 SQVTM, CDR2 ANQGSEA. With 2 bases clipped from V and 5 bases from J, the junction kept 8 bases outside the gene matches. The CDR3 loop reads CSVEIGREGGDTQYF. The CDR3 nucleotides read TGCAGCGTTGAAATCGGGCGGGAGGGAGGAGATACGCAGTATTTT.

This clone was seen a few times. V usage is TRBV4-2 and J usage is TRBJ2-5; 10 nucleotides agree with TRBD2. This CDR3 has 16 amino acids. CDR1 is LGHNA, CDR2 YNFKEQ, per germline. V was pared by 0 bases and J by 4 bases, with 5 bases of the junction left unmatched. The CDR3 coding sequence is TGTGCCAGCAGCCAAGAGGTAGCGGGAGGTGGAGAGACCCAGTACTTC. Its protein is CASSQEVAGGGETQYF.